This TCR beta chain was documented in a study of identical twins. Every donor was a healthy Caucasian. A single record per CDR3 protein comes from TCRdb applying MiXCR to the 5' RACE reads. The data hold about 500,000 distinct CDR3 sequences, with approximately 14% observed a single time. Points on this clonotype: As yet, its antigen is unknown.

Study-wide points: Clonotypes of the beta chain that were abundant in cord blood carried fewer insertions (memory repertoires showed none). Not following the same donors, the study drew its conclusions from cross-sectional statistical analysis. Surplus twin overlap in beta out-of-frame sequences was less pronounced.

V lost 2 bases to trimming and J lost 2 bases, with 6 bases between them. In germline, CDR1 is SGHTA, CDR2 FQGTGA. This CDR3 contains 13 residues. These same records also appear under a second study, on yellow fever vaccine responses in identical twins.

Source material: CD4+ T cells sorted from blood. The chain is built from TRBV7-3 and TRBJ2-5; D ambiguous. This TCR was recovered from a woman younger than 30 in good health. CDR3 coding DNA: TGTGCCAGCAGCTTATCCACTCAAGAGACCCAGTACTTC. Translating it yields CASSLSTQETQYF.